The T cell receptor beta chain described here comes from a study of T cells in women clearing cervical HPV infection. At the level of the study: Women with histologically confirmed HPV16-related CIN3 or worse, 2 with invasive cancer, served as cases.

Here immunoSEQ multiplex PCR was the method, and the copy in TCRdb shows in-frame clones only, minus some. Its table lists approximately 40,000 clones. Sequenced input: blood buffy coat. The receptor was derived from a woman between 18 and 70 years old with a cervical HPV16 infection that either progressed to CIN3+ or cleared (not recorded which).

This CDR3 is CASSPPGPSNQPQHF. The CDR3 DNA, read in part, is TGTGCCAGCTCACCACCGGGCCCTTCCAATCAGCCC. V and J are TRBV18 and TRBJ1-5; D ambiguous. The read comes to an end 3 residues before the CDR3 does, leaving the germline J gene to fill in the end. V was shortened by 0 bases and J by 3 bases, with 9 bases between the two germline ends. The CDR3 runs 15 residues. The germline gives CDR1 KGHSH, CDR2 LQKENI.